The T cell receptor beta chain described here comes from a study of T cells in Graves' hyperthyroidism and ophthalmopathy. Overall study: At initial diagnosis, before any treatment had begun, peripheral blood was obtained.

Hyperthyroidism was newly diagnosed in patients aged 18 to 65 (duration under 2 months). The study based diagnoses on clinical symptoms, serum thyroxine and TRAb, thyroid ultrasound and orbital computed tomography. Amplified TCR beta CDR3 regions derived from RNA transcripts. With the HTBI primer set, the TCR CDR3 went through a first round of RT-PCR. TCRdb fed the multiplex PCR reads into MiXCR, producing one record per CDR3 protein. Of roughly 350,000 distinct CDR3 sequences listed, about 14% are singletons. Sequenced material: blood. The receptor was isolated from a woman between 25 and 40 years old with Graves' hyperthyroidism.

The CDR3 DNA reads as TGTGCCAGTAGTATAGCGGGGGATAGCTCCTACAATGAGCAGTTCTTC. Translated, it gives CASSIAGDSSYNEQFF. The chain recombines TRBV19 with TRBJ2-1; a possible D gene is TRBD2 (6 bases). The CDR3 consists of 16 residues. CDR1 is LNHDA and CDR2 is SQIVND in the germline V gene (reference sequence). V lost 1 base to trimming and J lost 0 bases, with 10 bases between them.